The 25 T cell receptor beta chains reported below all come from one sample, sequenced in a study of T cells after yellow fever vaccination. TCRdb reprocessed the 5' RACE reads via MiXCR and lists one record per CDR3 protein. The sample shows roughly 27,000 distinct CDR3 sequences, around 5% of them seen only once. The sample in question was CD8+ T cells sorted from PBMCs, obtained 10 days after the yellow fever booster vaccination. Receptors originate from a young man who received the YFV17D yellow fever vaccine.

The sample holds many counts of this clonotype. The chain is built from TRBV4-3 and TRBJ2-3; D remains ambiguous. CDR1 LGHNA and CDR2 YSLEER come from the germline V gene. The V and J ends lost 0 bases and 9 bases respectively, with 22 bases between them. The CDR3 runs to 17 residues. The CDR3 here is CASSQEFETPAGETQYF. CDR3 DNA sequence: TGCGCCAGCAGCCAAGAATTCGAGACTCCCGCCGGTGAGACGCAGTATTTT.

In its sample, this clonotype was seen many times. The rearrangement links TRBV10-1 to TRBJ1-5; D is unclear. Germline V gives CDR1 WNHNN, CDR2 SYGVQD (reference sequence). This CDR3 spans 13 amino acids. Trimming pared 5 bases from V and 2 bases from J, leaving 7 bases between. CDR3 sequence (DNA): TGCGCCAGCAGTCGAGAGCGCAATCAGCCCCAGCATTTT. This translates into CASSRERNQPQHF.

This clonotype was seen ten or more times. The chain's CDR3 is CASSVPDFPYEQYF. CDR3 nucleotides: TGTGCCAGCAGCGTCCCGGACTTCCCTTACGAGCAGTACTTC. The V call is TRBV5-5, the J call TRBJ2-7; TRBD2 is a possible D gene (5 bases). The CDR3 consists of 14 residues. Per germline, CDR1 SGHKS and CDR2 YYEKEE (reference sequence). V lost 4 bases, J lost 4 bases, and 15 bases lay in between.

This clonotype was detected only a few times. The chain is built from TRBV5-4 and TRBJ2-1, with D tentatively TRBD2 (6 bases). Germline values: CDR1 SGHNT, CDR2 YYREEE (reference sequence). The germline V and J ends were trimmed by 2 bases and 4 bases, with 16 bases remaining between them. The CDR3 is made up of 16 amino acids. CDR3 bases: TGTGCCAGCAGCTTTGGGGGGATCGGGTATTACAATGAGCAGTTCTTC. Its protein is CASSFGGIGYYNEQFF.

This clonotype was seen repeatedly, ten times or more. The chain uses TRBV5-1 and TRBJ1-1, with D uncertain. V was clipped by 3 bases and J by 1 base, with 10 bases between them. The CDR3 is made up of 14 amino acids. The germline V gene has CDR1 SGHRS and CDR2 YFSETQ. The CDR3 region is CASSSEWENTEAFF. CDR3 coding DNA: TGCGCCAGCAGCTCGGAGTGGGAGAACACTGAAGCTTTCTTT.

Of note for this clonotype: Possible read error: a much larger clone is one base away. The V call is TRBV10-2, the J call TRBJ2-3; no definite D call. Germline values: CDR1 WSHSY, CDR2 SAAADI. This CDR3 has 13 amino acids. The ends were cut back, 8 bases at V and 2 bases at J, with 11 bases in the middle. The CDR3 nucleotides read TGCGCCAGCCGCCGGGTGATCACAGATACGCAGTATTTT. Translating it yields CASRRVITDTQYF.

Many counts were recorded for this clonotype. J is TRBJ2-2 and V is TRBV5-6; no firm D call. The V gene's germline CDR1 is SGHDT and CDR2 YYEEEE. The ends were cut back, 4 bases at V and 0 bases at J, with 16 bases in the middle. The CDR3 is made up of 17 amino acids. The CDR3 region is CASSPDGLLANTGELFF. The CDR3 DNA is TGTGCCAGCAGCCCGGATGGTTTACTGGCGAACACCGGGGAGCTGTTTTTT.

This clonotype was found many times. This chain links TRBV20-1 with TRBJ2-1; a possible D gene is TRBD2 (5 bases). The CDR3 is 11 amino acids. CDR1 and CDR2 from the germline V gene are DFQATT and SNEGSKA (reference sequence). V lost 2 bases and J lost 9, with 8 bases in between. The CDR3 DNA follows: TGCAGTGCTAGAATGGAGGCTGAGCAGTTCTTC. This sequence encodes CSARMEAEQFF.

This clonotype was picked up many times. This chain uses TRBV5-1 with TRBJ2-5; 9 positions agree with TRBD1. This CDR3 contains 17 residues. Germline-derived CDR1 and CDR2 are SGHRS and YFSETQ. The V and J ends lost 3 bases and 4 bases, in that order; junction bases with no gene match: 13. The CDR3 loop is CASSWGQGSRARETQYF. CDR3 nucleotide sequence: TGCGCCAGCAGCTGGGGACAGGGATCGCGTGCTAGAGAGACCCAGTACTTC.

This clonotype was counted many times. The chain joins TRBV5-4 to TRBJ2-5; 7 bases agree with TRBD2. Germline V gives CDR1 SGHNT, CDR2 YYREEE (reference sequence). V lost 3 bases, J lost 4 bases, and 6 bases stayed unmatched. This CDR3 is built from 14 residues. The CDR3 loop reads CASSWGTTSETQYF. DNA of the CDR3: TGTGCCAGCAGCTGGGGGACTACATCAGAGACCCAGTACTTC.

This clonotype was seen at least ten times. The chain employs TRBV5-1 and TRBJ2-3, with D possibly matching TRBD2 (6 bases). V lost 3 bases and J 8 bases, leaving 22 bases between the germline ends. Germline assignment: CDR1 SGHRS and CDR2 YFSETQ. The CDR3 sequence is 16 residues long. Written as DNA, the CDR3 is TGCGCCAGCAGCTCCGAGGAGGAGCGCGGGGCGGGTACGCAGTATTTT. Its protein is CASSSEEERGAGTQYF.

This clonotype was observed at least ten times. In DNA, the CDR3 is TGTGCCACCAGCAGGCTGGGGGGGAACACTGAAGCTTTCTTT. Translated, it gives CATSRLGGNTEAFF. The rearrangement joins TRBV15 to TRBJ1-1; D is possibly TRBD1 (5 bases). With 3 bases removed from V and 1 base from J, the gap between germline ends came to 9 bases. There are 14 residues in the CDR3. The germline V gene has CDR1 LNHNV and CDR2 YYDKDF (reference sequence).

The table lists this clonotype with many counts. The CDR3 sequence is CASSSSSGSYEQYF. The CDR3 DNA reads as TGTGCCAGCAGTTCTTCTAGCGGGAGCTACGAGCAGTACTTC. The chain uses TRBV6-2 or TRBV6-3 and TRBJ2-7; 10 positions agree with TRBD2. V trimming: 4 bases; J trimming: 3 bases; junction bases outside the gene matches: 3. CDR1 and CDR2 from the germline V gene are MNHEY and SVGEGT. This CDR3 is built from 14 residues.

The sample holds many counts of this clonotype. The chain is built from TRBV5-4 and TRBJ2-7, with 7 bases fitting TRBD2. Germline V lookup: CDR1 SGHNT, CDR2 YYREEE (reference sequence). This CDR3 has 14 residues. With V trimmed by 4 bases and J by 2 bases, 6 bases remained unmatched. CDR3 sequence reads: CASSTGLDTYEQYF. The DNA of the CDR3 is TGTGCCAGCAGCACAGGACTAGACACCTACGAGCAGTACTTC.

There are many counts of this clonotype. CDR3 protein: CASRVFVTGELFF. The CDR3 nucleotides are TGTGCCAGCAGGGTATTCGTAACCGGGGAGCTGTTTTTT. This chain joins TRBV27 and TRBJ2-2; unclear D gene. The V end was cut by 6 bases, the J end by 5 bases, with 10 bases between. The germline V gene encodes CDR1 MNHEY and CDR2 SMNVEV (reference sequence). This CDR3 comprises 13 residues.

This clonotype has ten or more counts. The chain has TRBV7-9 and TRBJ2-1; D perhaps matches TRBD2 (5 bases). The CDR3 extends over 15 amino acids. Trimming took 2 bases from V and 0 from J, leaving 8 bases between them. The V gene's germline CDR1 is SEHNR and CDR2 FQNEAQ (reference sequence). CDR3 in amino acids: CASSLTGNSYNEQFF. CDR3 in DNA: TGTGCCAGCAGCTTAACGGGGAACTCCTACAATGAGCAGTTCTTC.

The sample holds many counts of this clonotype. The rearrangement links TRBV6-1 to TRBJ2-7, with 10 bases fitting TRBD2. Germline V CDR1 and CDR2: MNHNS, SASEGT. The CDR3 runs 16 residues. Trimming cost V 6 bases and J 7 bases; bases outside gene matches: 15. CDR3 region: CASSKLAGSLLREQYF. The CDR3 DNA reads TGTGCCAGCAGCAAACTAGCGGGATCCCTCCTGAGGGAGCAGTACTTC.

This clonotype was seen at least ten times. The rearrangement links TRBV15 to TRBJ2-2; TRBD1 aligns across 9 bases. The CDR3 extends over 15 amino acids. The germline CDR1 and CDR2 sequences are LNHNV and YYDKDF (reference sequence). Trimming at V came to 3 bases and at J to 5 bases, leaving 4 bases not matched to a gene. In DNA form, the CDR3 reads TGTGCCACCAGCAGGGCACAGGGGGCGACCGGGGAGCTGTTTTTT. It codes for CATSRAQGATGELFF.

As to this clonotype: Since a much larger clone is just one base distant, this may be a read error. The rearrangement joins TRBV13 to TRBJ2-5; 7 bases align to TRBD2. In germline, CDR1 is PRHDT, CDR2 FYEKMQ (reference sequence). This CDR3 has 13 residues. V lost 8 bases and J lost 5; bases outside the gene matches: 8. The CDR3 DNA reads TGTGCCAGCGGAAGGGGCGGGAGTGAGACCCAGTACTTC. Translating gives CASGRGGSETQYF.

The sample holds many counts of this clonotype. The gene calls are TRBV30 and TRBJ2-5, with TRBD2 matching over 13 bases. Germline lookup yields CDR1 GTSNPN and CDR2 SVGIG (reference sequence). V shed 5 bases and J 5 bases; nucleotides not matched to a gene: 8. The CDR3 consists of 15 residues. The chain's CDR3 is CAWGGTSGTIETQYF. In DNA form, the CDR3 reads TGTGCCTGGGGAGGGACTAGCGGGACTATTGAGACCCAGTACTTC.

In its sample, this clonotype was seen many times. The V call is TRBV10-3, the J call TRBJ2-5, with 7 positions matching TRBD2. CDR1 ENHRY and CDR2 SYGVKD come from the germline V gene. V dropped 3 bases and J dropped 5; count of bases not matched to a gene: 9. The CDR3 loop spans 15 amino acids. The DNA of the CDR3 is TGTGCCATCAGTGACCCCGGGGAGGGAGGGGAGACCCAGTACTTC. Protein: CAISDPGEGGETQYF.

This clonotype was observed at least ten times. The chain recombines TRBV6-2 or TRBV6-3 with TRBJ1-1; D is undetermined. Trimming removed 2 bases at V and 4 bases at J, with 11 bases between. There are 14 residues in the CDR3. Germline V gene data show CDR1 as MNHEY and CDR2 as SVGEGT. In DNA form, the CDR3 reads TGTGCCAGCAGTTACCCGGGGAAGGGCACTGAAGCTTTCTTT. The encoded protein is CASSYPGKGTEAFF.

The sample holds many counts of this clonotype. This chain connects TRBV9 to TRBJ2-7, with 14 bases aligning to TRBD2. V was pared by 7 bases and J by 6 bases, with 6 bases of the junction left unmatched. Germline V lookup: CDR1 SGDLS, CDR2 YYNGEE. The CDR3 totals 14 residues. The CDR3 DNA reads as TGTGCCAGCGGGGGGACTAGCGGGAGCCTCGAGCAGTACTTC. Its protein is CASGGTSGSLEQYF.

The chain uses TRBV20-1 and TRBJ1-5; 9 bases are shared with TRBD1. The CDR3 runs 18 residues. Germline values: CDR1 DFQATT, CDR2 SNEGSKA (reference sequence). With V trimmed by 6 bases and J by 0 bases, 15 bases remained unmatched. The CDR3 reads CSATKTGGNPYSNQPQHF. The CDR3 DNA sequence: TGCAGTGCCACCAAGACAGGGGGTAATCCGTATAGCAATCAGCCCCAGCATTTT.

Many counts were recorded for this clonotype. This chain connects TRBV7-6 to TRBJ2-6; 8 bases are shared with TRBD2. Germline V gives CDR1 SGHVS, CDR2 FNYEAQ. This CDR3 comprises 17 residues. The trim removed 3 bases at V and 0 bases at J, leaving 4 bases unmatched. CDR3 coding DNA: TGTGCCAGCAGCTTGGAGACTAGCGACTCTGGGGCCAACGTCCTGACTTTC. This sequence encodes CASSLETSDSGANVLTF.